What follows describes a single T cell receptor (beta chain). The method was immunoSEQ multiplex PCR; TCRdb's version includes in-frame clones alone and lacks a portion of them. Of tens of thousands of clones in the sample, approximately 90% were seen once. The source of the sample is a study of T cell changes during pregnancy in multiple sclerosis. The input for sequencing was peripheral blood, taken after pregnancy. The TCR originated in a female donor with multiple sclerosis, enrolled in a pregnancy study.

DNA for the CDR3: TGCGCCAGCAGCTGGAGGGAGTCGGGAGAGCAGTTCTTC. Its protein is CASSWRESGEQFF. This sequence joins TRBV5-1 and TRBJ2-1; D possibly corresponds to TRBD2 (6 bases). Germline V lookup: CDR1 SGHRS, CDR2 YFSETQ. This CDR3 comprises 13 residues. The V end was cut by 3 bases, the J end by 10 bases, with 14 bases between.